This T cell receptor (beta chain) was profiled in a study of radiation and T cells in renal cell carcinoma. The wider study: Nephrectomy followed 15 Gy stereotactic body radiation by 4 weeks.

Sequencing was performed with immunoSEQ multiplex PCR; in TCRdb, only in-frame clones are kept and a portion is missing. Among roughly 130,000 clones listed, 75% to 85% were seen once. This clone turned up a few times. Antigen unknown. Germline V gene data show CDR1 as SGHAT and CDR2 as FQNNGV. Trimming cost V 6 bases and J 0 bases, with 3 bases left between them. The CDR3 length is 12 residues. Described time point: blood 2 weeks post-SBRT. Treatment described: 15 Gy SBRT to primary tumor, nephrectomy 4 weeks later. After SBRT, blood was collected at 2 and 4 weeks, plus baseline. Study observations and caveats: Pretreatment tumor biopsies were lacking, so baseline clonotypes are unknown. From baseline, blood top tumor clonotypes peaked at 2 weeks post-radiation.

The starting material was blood, obtained from a patient whose treatment included radiotherapy and nephrectomy. The chain employs TRBV11-2 and TRBJ1-3, with D unclear. This receptor was taken from a woman aged 55-70 years with renal cell carcinoma. CDR3 residues: CASSLSGNTIYF. The CDR3 bases are TGTGCCAGCAGTCTCTCTGGAAACACCATATATTTT.